The 27 T cell receptor beta chains below come from one sample, sequenced in a study of CD8 T cells in Susac syndrome. With random hexamers, roughly 0.45 to 1 ug RNA was reverse transcribed. One entry per CDR3 protein results from TCRdb running MiXCR on the immunoSEQ multiplex PCR reads. Here the sample spans over 80,000 distinct CDR3 sequences, about 94% being singletons. Material for sequencing was CD8+ T cells from PBMCs. Receptors originate from a human donor with Susac syndrome.

The gene calls are TRBV15 and TRBJ2-2; possible D gene TRBD1, 5 bases. Trimming cost V 4 bases and J 3 bases, with 12 bases left between them. This CDR3 spans 15 amino acids. Germline loops: CDR1 LNHNV, CDR2 YYDKDF (reference sequence). CDR3 DNA: TGTGCCACCAGCATAACCGACAGAGACACCGGGGAGCTGTTTTTT. It yields the protein CATSITDRDTGELFF.

The V call is TRBV12-5, the J call TRBJ2-2, with D perhaps TRBD1 (6 bases). Per the germline V gene, CDR1 is LGHNT and CDR2 is FRNRAP. Between the trimmed V and J ends, which lost 2 bases and 5 bases, there was a span of 18 bases. This CDR3 is 17 amino acids long. The CDR3 nucleotides are TGTGCTAGTGGTTTGACGAAACGGGACACGGAGACCGGGGAGCTGTTTTTT. Its protein is CASGLTKRDTETGELFF. Full variable domain (outside the CDR3, taken from reference TRBV12-5 and TRBJ2-2): DARVTQTPRHKVTEMGQEVTMRCQPILGHNTVFWYRQTMMQGLELLAYFRNRAPLDDSGMPKDRFSAEMPDATLATLKIQPSEPRDSAVYFCASGLTKRDTETGELFFGEGSRLTVL.

This chain links TRBV4-3 with TRBJ2-2; no firm D call. V was trimmed by 9 bases and J by 8 bases, leaving 13 bases between them. The V gene's germline CDR1 is LGHNA and CDR2 YSLEER. The CDR3 is 12 amino acids. CDR3 in amino acids: CASCPNPGELFF. In nucleotides, the CDR3 is TGCGCCAGTTGTCCGAATCCAGGGGAGCTGTTTTTT.

The chain uses TRBV27 and TRBJ2-1, with D hard to call. The length of the CDR3 is 13 residues. The germline V and J ends were trimmed by 2 bases and 0 bases, with 2 bases remaining between them. Germline loops: CDR1 MNHEY, CDR2 SMNVEV (reference sequence). DNA for the CDR3: TGTGCCAGCAGTTTACACTCCTACAATGAGCAGTTCTTC. Its translation is CASSLHSYNEQFF.

The V and J genes are TRBV25-1 and TRBJ2-1; D uncertain. Germline V gives CDR1 MGHDK, CDR2 SYGVNS. CDR3 length equals 12 residues. Trimming stripped 4 bases from V and 12 bases from J, with 13 bases between. In DNA, the CDR3 is TGTGCCAGCAGTGTGGATGACTTCGGGCAGTTCTTC. It yields the protein CASSVDDFGQFF.

The count of this clonotype is one. The chain uses TRBV6-1 and TRBJ2-2, with 7 bases matching TRBD2. Germline CDR1 is MNHNS and CDR2 is SASEGT. V lost 6 bases to trimming and J lost 5 bases; unmatched junction nucleotides: 15. The CDR3 sequence is 17 residues long. CDR3 DNA sequence: TGTGCCAGCAGCAGTGCCCTATCGACTAGCCGTACCGGGGAGCTGTTTTTT. This encodes CASSSALSTSRTGELFF.

The chain has TRBV27 and TRBJ2-7, with 13 nucleotides matching TRBD2. The V gene end was trimmed by 6 bases and the J gene end by 3 bases; junction bases not matched to a gene: 2. There are 14 residues in the CDR3. Germline CDR1 and CDR2: MNHEY and SMNVEV (reference sequence). CDR3 protein: CASSWTSGSYEQYF. In nucleotides, the CDR3 is TGTGCCAGCAGCTGGACTAGCGGGAGCTACGAGCAGTACTTC.

The chain uses TRBV12-3 or TRBV12-4 and TRBJ2-1; D is unclear. With 2 bases removed from V and 9 bases from J, the gap between germline ends came to 11 bases. CDR3 length: 13 amino acids. The CDR3 nucleotides are TGTGCCAGCAGTTTATCCTTAGTTGTTGAGCAGTTCTTC. It codes for CASSLSLVVEQFF.

The rearrangement joins TRBV6-5 to TRBJ2-2; tentatively, D is TRBD1 or TRBD2 (5 bases each). CDR1 and CDR2 (germline): MNHEY, SVGAGI. The length of the CDR3 is 15 residues. Between the trimmed V and J ends, which lost 2 bases and 2 bases, there was a span of 9 bases. CDR3: CASSYDRLNTGELFF. The CDR3 DNA reads as TGTGCCAGCAGTTACGACAGACTAAACACCGGGGAGCTGTTTTTT.

The chain links TRBV9 to TRBJ2-5, with TRBD1 identical over 10 bases. The CDR3 covers 15 residues. Germline V gives CDR1 SGDLS, CDR2 YYNGEE. V lost 4 bases and J lost 3; bases outside the gene matches: 6. CDR3 sequence reads: CASSTSGTGEETQYF. In nucleotides, the CDR3 is TGTGCCAGCAGCACGTCCGGGACAGGGGAAGAGACCCAGTACTTC.

DNA of the CDR3: TGTGCCAGCAGCCCCCGGGACAGGGGTTTCCTCGAGCAGTACTTC. Residues: CASSPRDRGFLEQYF. V usage is TRBV4-2 and J usage is TRBJ2-7, with 10 bases aligning to TRBD1. The length of the CDR3 is 15 residues. Trimming at V came to 4 bases and at J to 6 bases, leaving 9 bases not matched to a gene. Germline loops: CDR1 LGHNA, CDR2 YNFKEQ.

The chain employs TRBV24-1 and TRBJ2-1, with D unclear. CDR3 length: 11 amino acids. Germline CDR1 reads KGHDR; CDR2 reads SFDVKD. The V end lost 3 bases, the J end lost 8 bases, and 4 bases lay between the germline ends. The CDR3 nucleotides read TGTGCCACCAGTGATGGCGATGAGCAGTTCTTC. This encodes CATSDGDEQFF.

V gene TRBV12-3 or TRBV12-4 combines with J gene TRBJ1-1; D ambiguous. The CDR3 spans 14 residues. With 6 bases removed from V and 6 bases from J, the gap between germline ends came to 17 bases. The CDR3 loop reads CASSLTGIGAEAFF. For the CDR3, the DNA is TGTGCCAGCAGCCTCACTGGCATAGGAGCTGAAGCTTTCTTT.

The rearrangement links TRBV7-9 to TRBJ2-1; the match to TRBD1 covers 8 bases. The CDR3 has 12 residues. Germline CDR1 SEHNR, CDR2 FQNEAQ (reference sequence). Germline trimming cut 5 bases from V and 9 bases from J; bases unmatched to any gene: 3. CDR3 residues: CASSPTGAEQFF. The CDR3 nucleotides read TGTGCCAGCAGCCCGACAGGGGCTGAGCAGTTCTTC.

The rearrangement links TRBV15 to TRBJ2-7; D is unresolved. Trimming pared 6 bases from V and 0 bases from J, leaving 15 bases between. CDR3 length: 15 amino acids. Germline loops: CDR1 LNHNV, CDR2 YYDKDF (reference sequence). This chain's CDR3 is CATRSSGGSSYEQYF. DNA of the CDR3: TGTGCCACCAGGTCTTCGGGCGGAAGCTCCTACGAGCAGTACTTC.

This rearrangement joins TRBV9 to TRBJ1-1; weak D call: TRBD1 (6 bases). Trimming took off 4 bases at V and 6 bases at J, with 13 bases between the two ends. CDR1 and CDR2 (germline): SGDLS, YYNGEE. This CDR3 spans 13 amino acids. The CDR3: CASSPTRGAEAFF. The CDR3 DNA reads as TGTGCCAGCAGCCCAACCAGGGGCGCTGAAGCTTTCTTT.

The V gene is TRBV7-2, the J gene TRBJ2-5; 7 bases line up with TRBD1. The CDR3 is 14 amino acids. J lost 3 bases, V lost 6 bases, and 7 bases had no gene match. CDR1 is SGHTA and CDR2 is FQGNSA in the germline V gene. CDR3 loop: CASSQAGTEETQYF. The DNA for the CDR3 is TGTGCCAGCAGTCAGGCCGGGACAGAAGAGACCCAGTACTTC.

The rearrangement uses TRBV9 and TRBJ2-5, with D unresolved. V lost 0 bases, J lost 2 bases, and 14 bases lay in between. This CDR3 is 16 amino acids long. CDR1 SGDLS and CDR2 YYNGEE come from the germline V gene. CDR3 amino acids: CASSVGGFALQETQYF. CDR3 bases: TGTGCCAGCAGCGTAGGCGGATTCGCCCTACAAGAGACCCAGTACTTC.

V gene TRBV28 combines with J gene TRBJ2-5, with D possibly matching TRBD2 (6 bases). CDR1 and CDR2 (germline): MDHEN, SYDVKM. V was trimmed by 2 bases and J by 5 bases, leaving 12 bases between them. The CDR3 length is 14 residues. The CDR3 loop reads CASSLKEGRETQYF. The CDR3, as DNA: TGTGCCAGCAGTTTAAAAGAGGGGAGGGAGACCCAGTACTTC.

The chain employs TRBV5-6 and TRBJ2-3, with D unclear. The germline gives CDR1 SGHDT, CDR2 YYEEEE. The germline V and J ends were trimmed by 4 bases and 2 bases, with 14 bases remaining between them. CDR3 size: 15 residues. The CDR3 nucleotides are TGTGCCAGCAGCACGGTTGAGGAAAACACAGATACGCAGTATTTT. Translation: CASSTVEENTDTQYF. Together with reference TRBV5-6 and TRBJ2-3, the CDR3 gives the full variable domain: DAGVTQSPTHLIKTRGQQVTLRCSPKSGHDTVSWYQQALGQGPQFIFQYYEEEERQRGNFPDRFSGHQFPNYSSELNVNALLLGDSALYLCASSTVEENTDTQYFGPGTRLTVL.

The chain has TRBV7-9 and TRBJ2-7, with D perhaps matching TRBD1 or TRBD2 (5 bases each). V was cut by 10 bases and J by 0 bases, with 13 bases left in between. Germline V gene sequence: CDR1 SEHNR, CDR2 FQNEAQ (reference sequence). The CDR3 is made up of 13 amino acids. This CDR3 is CATTPGTSYEQYF. The CDR3 DNA reads as TGTGCCACAACACCGGGGACCTCCTACGAGCAGTACTTC.

This clonotype showed up just a few times. V is TRBV9 and J is TRBJ2-7; 9 nucleotides align to TRBD1. This CDR3 has 14 residues. The V and J ends lost 0 bases and 6 bases, in that order; junction bases with no gene match: 4. Germline loops: CDR1 SGDLS, CDR2 YYNGEE. The CDR3 loop is CASSVGGTGSEQYF. The CDR3, as DNA: TGTGCCAGCAGCGTAGGAGGGACAGGGAGCGAGCAGTACTTC.

The chain joins TRBV6-2 or TRBV6-3 to TRBJ2-1; the D gene is possibly TRBD2 (7 bases). The germline gives CDR1 MNHEY, CDR2 SVGEGT. With 8 bases removed from V and 1 base from J, the gap between germline ends came to 12 bases. The CDR3 totals 14 residues. CDR3 coding DNA: TGTGCCAGCGGGAGGGGGGGGTCCTACAATGAGCAGTTCTTC. It yields the protein CASGRGGSYNEQFF.

The chain uses TRBV12-3 or TRBV12-4 and TRBJ1-5; the D gene is possibly TRBD1 (5 bases). The CDR3 runs 13 residues. Trimming removed 4 bases at V and 5 bases at J, with 9 bases between. The CDR3 sequence: CASSWGGDQPQHF. In nucleotides, the CDR3 is TGTGCCAGCAGTTGGGGGGGGGATCAGCCCCAGCATTTT.

The gene calls are TRBV7-3 and TRBJ2-2, with 7 bases identical to TRBD2. V dropped 2 bases and J dropped 2; count of bases not matched to a gene: 8. This CDR3 has 17 amino acids. Germline assignment: CDR1 SGHTA and CDR2 FQGTGA. CDR3 bases: TGTGCCAGCAGCTTACAAGGCCTAGCGGTAAACACCGGGGAGCTGTTTTTT. Translation: CASSLQGLAVNTGELFF.

V usage is TRBV7-9 and J usage is TRBJ2-5; D is unresolved. The germline gives CDR1 SEHNR, CDR2 FQNEAQ (reference sequence). The CDR3 spans 16 residues. The V and J ends lost 5 bases and 0 bases respectively, with 16 bases between them. The CDR3: CASSLMDALHQETQYF. The CDR3, as DNA: TGTGCCAGCAGCCTAATGGACGCCTTACACCAAGAGACCCAGTACTTC.

In this sample, this clonotype is medium-sized (0.01 to 0.1%). The chain recombines TRBV27 with TRBJ2-1, with 8 bases matching TRBD1. The length of the CDR3 is 17 residues. Trimming at V came to 6 bases and at J to 0 bases, leaving 10 bases not matched to a gene. In germline, CDR1 is MNHEY, CDR2 SMNVEV (reference sequence). CDR3 in DNA: TGTGCCAGCAGACGGACAGGGAGCGCTAGCTCCTACAATGAGCAGTTCTTC. This codes for CASRRTGSASSYNEQFF.